Sequencing of this T cell receptor beta chain was carried out in a study of T cell changes during pregnancy in multiple sclerosis. The V gene's germline CDR1 is MRHNA and CDR2 SNTAGT. The ends lost 4 bases at V and 4 bases at J; junction bases unmatched: 2. This CDR3 has 14 residues. Generated by immunoSEQ multiplex PCR, the TCRdb table keeps only in-frame clones and is missing some. The data hold tens of thousands of clones, with about 92% observed a single time. The rearrangement uses TRBV6-4 and TRBJ2-1; the match to TRBD2 covers 9 bases. This sample comprised peripheral blood, obtained in the third trimester of pregnancy. This clonotype was obtained from a female donor in good health, enrolled as a control in a pregnancy study. CDR3 loop: CASSVLAGYNEQFF. The CDR3 DNA follows: TGTGCCAGCAGTGTCCTAGCGGGATACAATGAGCAGTTCTTC.